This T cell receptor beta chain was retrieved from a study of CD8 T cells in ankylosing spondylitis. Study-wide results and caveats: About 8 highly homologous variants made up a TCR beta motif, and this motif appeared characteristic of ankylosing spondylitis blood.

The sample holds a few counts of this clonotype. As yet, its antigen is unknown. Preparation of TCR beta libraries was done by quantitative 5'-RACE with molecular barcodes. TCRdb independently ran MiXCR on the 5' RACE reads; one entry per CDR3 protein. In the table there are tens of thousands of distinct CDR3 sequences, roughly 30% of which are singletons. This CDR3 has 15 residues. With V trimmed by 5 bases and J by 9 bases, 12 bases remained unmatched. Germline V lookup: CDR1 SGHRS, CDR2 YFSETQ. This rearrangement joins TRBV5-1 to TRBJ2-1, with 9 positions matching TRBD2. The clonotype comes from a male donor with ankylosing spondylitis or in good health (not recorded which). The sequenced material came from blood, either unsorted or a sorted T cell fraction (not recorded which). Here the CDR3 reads CASSPRKREVREQFF. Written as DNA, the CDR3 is TGCGCCAGCAGTCCGCGGAAGCGGGAGGTCCGTGAGCAGTTCTTC.